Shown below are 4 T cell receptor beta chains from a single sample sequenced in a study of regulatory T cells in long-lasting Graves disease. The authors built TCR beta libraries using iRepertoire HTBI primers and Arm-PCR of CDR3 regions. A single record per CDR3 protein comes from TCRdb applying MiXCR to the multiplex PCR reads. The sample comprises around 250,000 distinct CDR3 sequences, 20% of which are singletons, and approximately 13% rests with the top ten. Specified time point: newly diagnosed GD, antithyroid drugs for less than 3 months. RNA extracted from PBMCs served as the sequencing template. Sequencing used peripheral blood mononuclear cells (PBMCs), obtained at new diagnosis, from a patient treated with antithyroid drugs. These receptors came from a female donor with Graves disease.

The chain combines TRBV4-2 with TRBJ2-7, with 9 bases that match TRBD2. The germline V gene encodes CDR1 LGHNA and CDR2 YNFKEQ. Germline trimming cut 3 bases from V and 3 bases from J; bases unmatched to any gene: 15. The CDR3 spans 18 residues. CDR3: CASSQQPGRGSGGYEQYF. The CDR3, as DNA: TGTGCCAGCAGCCAGCAGCCAGGCCGGGGTAGCGGGGGCTACGAGCAGTACTTC.

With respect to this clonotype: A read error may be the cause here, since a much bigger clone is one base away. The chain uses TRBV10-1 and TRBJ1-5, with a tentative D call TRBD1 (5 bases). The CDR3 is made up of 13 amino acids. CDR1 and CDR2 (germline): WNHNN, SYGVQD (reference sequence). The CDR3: CAGSESRGDPQHF. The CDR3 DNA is TGCGCCGGCAGTGAATCTAGAGGGGATCCCCAGCATTTT.

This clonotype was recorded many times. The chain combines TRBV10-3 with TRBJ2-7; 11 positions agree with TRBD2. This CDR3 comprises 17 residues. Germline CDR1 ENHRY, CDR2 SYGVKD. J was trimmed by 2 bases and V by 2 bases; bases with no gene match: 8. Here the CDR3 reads CAISEPLAGGWPYEQYF. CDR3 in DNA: TGTGCCATCAGTGAGCCCCTAGCGGGAGGTTGGCCCTACGAGCAGTACTTC.

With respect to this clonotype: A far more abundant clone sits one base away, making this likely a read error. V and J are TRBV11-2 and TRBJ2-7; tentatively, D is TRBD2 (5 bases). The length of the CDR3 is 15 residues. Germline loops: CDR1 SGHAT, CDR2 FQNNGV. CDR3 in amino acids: CASSPGEGVFRERYF. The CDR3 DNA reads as TGTGCCAGCAGCCCTGGCGAGGGAGTATTTAGGGAGCGGTACTTC.